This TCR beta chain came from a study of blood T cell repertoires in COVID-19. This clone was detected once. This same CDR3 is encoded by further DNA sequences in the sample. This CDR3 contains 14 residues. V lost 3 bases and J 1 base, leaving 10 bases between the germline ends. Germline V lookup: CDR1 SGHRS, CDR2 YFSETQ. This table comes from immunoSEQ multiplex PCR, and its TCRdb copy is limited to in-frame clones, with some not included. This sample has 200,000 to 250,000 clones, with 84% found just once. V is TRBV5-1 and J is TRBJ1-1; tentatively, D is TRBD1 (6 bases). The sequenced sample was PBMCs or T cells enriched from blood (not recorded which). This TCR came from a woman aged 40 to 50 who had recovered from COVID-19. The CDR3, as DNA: TGCGCCAGCAGCTCTCAAGGGGGGAACACTGAAGCTTTCTTT. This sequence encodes CASSSQGGNTEAFF.